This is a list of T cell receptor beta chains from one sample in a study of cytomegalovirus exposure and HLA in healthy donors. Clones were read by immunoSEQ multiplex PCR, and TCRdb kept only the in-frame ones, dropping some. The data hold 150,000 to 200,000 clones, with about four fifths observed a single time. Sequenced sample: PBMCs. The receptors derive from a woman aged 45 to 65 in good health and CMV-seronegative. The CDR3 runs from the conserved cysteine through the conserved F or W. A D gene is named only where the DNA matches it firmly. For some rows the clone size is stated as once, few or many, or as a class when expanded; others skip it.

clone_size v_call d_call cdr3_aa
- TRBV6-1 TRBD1 CATSGRGHDQPQHF
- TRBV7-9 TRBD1 CASSPGTGAYGYTF
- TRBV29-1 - CSVMGDWRNIQYF
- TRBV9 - CASSPPRGADTQYF
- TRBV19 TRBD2 CASSIPSGGSGETQYF
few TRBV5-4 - CASSYQTRVNTEAFF
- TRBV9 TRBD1 CASSVATGATEAFF
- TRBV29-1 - CSAVQGRITEAFF
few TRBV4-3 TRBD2 CASSQDTSGYNEQFF
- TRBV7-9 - CSSSLGARGYGYTF
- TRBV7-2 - CASSFKLRDSSTDTQYF
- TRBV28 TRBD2 CASSASGGTYEQYF
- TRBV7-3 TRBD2 CASSLRSSGGAHAHNEQFF
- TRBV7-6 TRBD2 CASSARTRAGTGANVLTF
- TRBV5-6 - CASTRGLLPRDSPLHF
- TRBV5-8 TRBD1 CASSSPGGTEAFF
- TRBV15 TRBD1 CATSTSGQGKRYTEAFF
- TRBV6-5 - CASSLLPRGSGELFF
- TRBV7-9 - CASSLGAGSGTDTQYF